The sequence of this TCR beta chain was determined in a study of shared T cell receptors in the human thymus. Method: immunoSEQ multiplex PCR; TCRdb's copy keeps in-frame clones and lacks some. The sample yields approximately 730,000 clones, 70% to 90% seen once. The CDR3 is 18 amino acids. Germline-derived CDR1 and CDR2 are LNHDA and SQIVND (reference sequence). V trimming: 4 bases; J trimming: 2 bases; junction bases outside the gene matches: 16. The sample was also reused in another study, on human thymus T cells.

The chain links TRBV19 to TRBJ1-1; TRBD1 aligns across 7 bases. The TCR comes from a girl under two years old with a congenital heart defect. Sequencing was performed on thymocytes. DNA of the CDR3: TGTGCCAGTAGTACCGGACAGGCTCGGGGCACGACAAACACTGAAGCTTTCTTT. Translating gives CASSTGQARGTTNTEAFF.